The 29 T cell receptor beta chains below come from one sample, sequenced in a study of cytomegalovirus exposure and HLA in healthy donors. The PCR used 60 Vbeta and 13 Jbeta primers. Clones were read by immunoSEQ multiplex PCR, and TCRdb kept only the in-frame ones, dropping some. The sample includes 150,000 to 200,000 clones, under 85% of them seen just once. Sequencing was done on a sample of PBMCs. Source of these receptors: a woman in her twenties or thirties in good health and CMV-seronegative.

CDR3 amino acids: CAISESQTASYQPQHF. The CDR3 region has the DNA TGTGCCATCAGTGAGTCGCAGACAGCGAGTTATCAGCCCCAGCATTTT. The chain links TRBV10-3 to TRBJ1-5, with a weak D call TRBD1 (5 bases). Germline V lookup: CDR1 ENHRY, CDR2 SYGVKD. Trimming left V 0 bases short and J 5 bases short, with 14 bases between. CDR3 size: 16 residues.

This sequence joins TRBV20-1 and TRBJ1-1, with a tentative D call TRBD1 (5 bases). The V end was cut by 6 bases, the J end by 5 bases, with 7 bases between. The CDR3 length is 10 residues. Germline V gene sequence: CDR1 DFQATT, CDR2 SNEGSKA (reference sequence). CDR3 residues: CSAKGTEAFF. The CDR3 DNA is TGCAGTGCAAAGGGGACTGAAGCTTTCTTT.

This clone has a handful of counts. The chain uses TRBV18 and TRBJ1-2, with 7 positions matching TRBD1. V shed 3 bases, J shed 8 bases, and the junction held 6 bases outside the gene matches. The CDR3 runs to 13 residues. Germline V gene sequence: CDR1 KGHSH, CDR2 LQKENI. This chain's CDR3 is CASSPYTGEGYTF. CDR3 DNA sequence: TGTGCCAGCTCACCTTATACAGGGGAGGGCTACACCTTC.

The J gene is TRBJ2-7, the V gene TRBV6-5, with 7 bases lining up with TRBD1. The CDR3 is 14 residues long. In germline, CDR1 is MNHEY, CDR2 SVGAGI. V was pared by 6 bases and J by 3 bases, with 8 bases of the junction left unmatched. The DNA for the CDR3 is TGTGCCAGCAGGAGGGGCAGGGGGAACTACGAGCAGTACTTC. This codes for CASRRGRGNYEQYF.

Here the CDR3 DNA reads TGTGCCAGCAGCTTTAATGCGCGGGGGACAGAGACCCAGTACTTC. It specifies CASSFNARGTETQYF. The rearrangement links TRBV5-4 to TRBJ2-5; 7 bases line up with TRBD2. Germline CDR1 SGHNT, CDR2 YYREEE (reference sequence). CDR3 size: 15 residues. The V segment lost 2 bases and the J segment 4 bases; nucleotides outside the gene matches: 8.

This clone occurred a few times. The chain combines TRBV28 with TRBJ2-3; TRBD1 agrees at 10 bases. There are 16 residues in the CDR3. The germline CDR1 and CDR2 sequences are MDHEN and SYDVKM. Trimming at V came to 4 bases and at J to 5 bases, leaving 9 bases not matched to a gene. CDR3 sequence (DNA): TGTGCCAGCAGTTCCTCCGGGACAGGGGCGAGAGATACGCAGTATTTT. This translates into CASSSSGTGARDTQYF.

The chain uses TRBV7-2 and TRBJ2-7; a weak D match, TRBD1 (6 bases). The length of the CDR3 is 14 residues. Germline CDR1 reads SGHTA; CDR2 reads FQGNSA. V lost 5 bases and J 0 bases, leaving 11 bases between the germline ends. CDR3 DNA sequence: TGTGCCAGCAGCGCACAGGGTAGCTCCTACGAGCAGTACTTC. Protein: CASSAQGSSYEQYF.

The chain has TRBV7-3 and TRBJ2-1; 7 bases map to TRBD2. V lost 0 bases, J lost 4 bases, and 6 bases stayed unmatched. The V gene's germline CDR1 is SGHTA and CDR2 FQGTGA. The CDR3 spans 16 residues. For the CDR3, the DNA is TGTGCCAGCAGCTTAACTAGCGGGTGGAATTACAATGAGCAGTTCTTC. It codes for CASSLTSGWNYNEQFF. The whole variable domain, filled in from reference TRBV7-3 and TRBJ2-1, reads GAGVSQTPSNKVTEKGKYVELRCDPISGHTALYWYRQSLGQGPEFLIYFQGTGAADDSGLPNDRFFAVRPEGSVSTLKIQRTERGDSAVYLCASSLTSGWNYNEQFFGPGTRLTVL.

The chain couples TRBV27 to TRBJ2-1, with TRBD2 identical over 13 bases. Trimming cost V 6 bases and J 8 bases; bases outside gene matches: 1. There are 13 residues in the CDR3. Germline assignment: CDR1 MNHEY and CDR2 SMNVEV (reference sequence). CDR3 bases: TGTGCCAGCAGGACTAGCGGGGGGTATGAGCAGTTCTTC. It specifies CASRTSGGYEQFF.

The chain combines TRBV18 with TRBJ1-1; TRBD1 is a possible D gene (6 bases). CDR3 size: 13 residues. Trimming took off 5 bases at V and 1 base at J, with 8 bases between the two ends. Germline CDR1 reads KGHSH; CDR2 reads LQKENI. In DNA form, the CDR3 reads TGTGCCAGCTCAGGGGGACAGAACACTGAAGCTTTCTTT. This translates into CASSGGQNTEAFF.

This clone was counted only a few times. The gene calls are TRBV6-6 and TRBJ2-5; TRBD2 matches at 8 bases. The germline V gene encodes CDR1 MNHNY and CDR2 SVGAGI (reference sequence). The V segment lost 0 bases and the J segment 4 bases; nucleotides outside the gene matches: 1. The CDR3 is 14 amino acids. The CDR3 protein is CASSYSGTRETQYF. The DNA for the CDR3 is TGTGCCAGCAGTTACTCGGGGACTAGAGAGACCCAGTACTTC.

The rearrangement uses TRBV2 and TRBJ2-3, with D uncertain. The V and J ends lost 7 bases and 3 bases respectively, with 8 bases between them. This CDR3 spans 12 amino acids. The germline V gene encodes CDR1 SNHLY and CDR2 FYNNEI. CDR3 nucleotides: TGTGCCAGCAAGCAGAGGACAGATACGCAGTATTTT. It codes for CASKQRTDTQYF.

This chain connects TRBV27 to TRBJ2-5; 14 positions match TRBD2. The CDR3 has 14 residues. Per germline, CDR1 MNHEY and CDR2 SMNVEV (reference sequence). The ends lost 8 bases at V and 3 bases at J; junction bases unmatched: 2. The DNA of the CDR3 is TGTGCCAGCCCGACTAGCGGGGGGGAAGAGACCCAGTACTTC. This translates into CASPTSGGEETQYF.

The chain couples TRBV7-3 to TRBJ2-1; TRBD1 might be the D (6 bases). The germline CDR1 and CDR2 sequences are SGHTA and FQGTGA. CDR3 length equals 15 residues. Trimming pared 3 bases from V and 4 bases from J, leaving 13 bases between. The CDR3, as DNA: TGTGCCAGCAGCTTTGCCCAGGGGAGTTACAATGAGCAGTTCTTC. This codes for CASSFAQGSYNEQFF.

The chain links TRBV6-1 to TRBJ1-3; D may be TRBD1 (5 bases). The CDR3 totals 14 residues. Trimming took 6 bases from V and 4 from J, leaving 13 bases between them. Germline lookup yields CDR1 MNHNS and CDR2 SASEGT. The CDR3 protein is CASSRQGTGNTIYF. In DNA form, the CDR3 reads TGTGCCAGCAGCCGCCAGGGTACAGGAAACACCATATATTTT.

This clone was counted a few times. The rearrangement uses TRBV7-8 and TRBJ1-2; 7 bases line up with TRBD1. The CDR3 is 16 amino acids. The V and J ends lost 5 bases and 5 bases, in that order; junction bases with no gene match: 14. Germline values: CDR1 SGHVS, CDR2 FQNEAQ. CDR3 protein: CASSPRPDRWGYGYTF. For the CDR3, the DNA is TGTGCCAGCAGCCCCCGCCCGGACAGGTGGGGATATGGCTACACCTTC.

The V call is TRBV2, the J call TRBJ2-7; possible D gene TRBD1, 6 bases. CDR1 SNHLY and CDR2 FYNNEI come from the germline V gene. There are 13 residues in the CDR3. V shed 6 bases and J shed 1 base, with 10 bases lying between them. The CDR3 sequence: CASSYRESYEQYF. The CDR3 bases are TGTGCCAGCAGCTACAGGGAATCCTACGAGCAGTACTTC.

This clone has just one count. The V call is TRBV30, the J call TRBJ2-6; D call uncertain. The CDR3 has 15 residues. Trimming took 3 bases from V and 1 from J, leaving 10 bases between them. CDR1 GTSNPN and CDR2 SVGIG come from the germline V gene (reference sequence). The DNA of the CDR3 is TGTGCCTGGAGCTTTGCAGGTTCTGGGGCCAACGTCCTGACTTTC. Amino acid sequence: CAWSFAGSGANVLTF.

Concerning this clone itself: The junction and the germline gene differ at one end; a read error may be behind it. The chain couples TRBV13 to TRBJ2-4, with 9 bases lining up with TRBD1. Germline lookup yields CDR1 PRHDT and CDR2 FYEKMQ (reference sequence). The CDR3 has 15 amino acids. In nucleotides, the CDR3 is TGTGCCAGCAGCTTAAGGGACAGGGCCCAAAACAGTCAGTACTTC. Translating it yields CASSLRDRAQNSQYF.

In DNA, the CDR3 is TGTGCCAGTAGTAAAGGACAGGGGACCTACGAGCAGTACTTC. It encodes CASSKGQGTYEQYF. V is TRBV19 and J is TRBJ2-7, with 9 bases that match TRBD1. From germline, CDR1 is LNHDA and CDR2 SQIVND (reference sequence). The CDR3 runs 14 residues. Trimming removed 4 bases from V and 2 bases from J; junction bases left unmatched: 3.

The chain is built from TRBV7-2 and TRBJ2-4, with TRBD1 as a possible D gene (5 bases). V was pared by 4 bases and J by 0 bases, with 10 bases between. Per germline, CDR1 SGHTA and CDR2 FQGNSA. The CDR3 has 15 residues. The CDR3 sequence: CASSSDSLAKNIQYF. CDR3 DNA sequence: TGTGCCAGCAGCTCCGACAGCCTAGCCAAAAACATTCAGTACTTC.

The chain recombines TRBV19 with TRBJ2-7, with a weak D call TRBD1 (5 bases). The CDR3 sequence is 13 residues long. The germline V gene encodes CDR1 LNHDA and CDR2 SQIVND (reference sequence). The V gene lost 4 bases and the J gene lost 1 base, with 8 bases spanning the gap. CDR3 loop: CASSTTVSYEQYF. DNA of the CDR3: TGTGCCAGTAGTACGACAGTTTCCTACGAGCAGTACTTC.

The rearrangement links TRBV6-1 to TRBJ1-6; D perhaps matches TRBD1 (5 bases). V lost 7 bases and J 10 bases, leaving 11 bases between the germline ends. This CDR3 has 12 amino acids. Germline V CDR1 and CDR2: MNHNS, SASEGT. The CDR3 bases are TGTGCCAGCACTATGACAGCCTCACCCCTCCACTTT. Its translation: CASTMTASPLHF.

The rearrangement links TRBV7-3 to TRBJ2-7, with TRBD1 identical over 7 bases. The V segment lost 5 bases and the J segment 5 bases; nucleotides outside the gene matches: 15. CDR1 SGHTA and CDR2 FQGTGA come from the germline V gene. The CDR3 runs to 16 residues. CDR3 DNA sequence: TGTGCCAGCAGCCCTCGGGCAGGGACAGACTTGGACGAGCAGTACTTC. Protein: CASSPRAGTDLDEQYF. Drawing the rest from reference TRBV7-3 and TRBJ2-7, the complete variable domain is GAGVSQTPSNKVTEKGKYVELRCDPISGHTALYWYRQSLGQGPEFLIYFQGTGAADDSGLPNDRFFAVRPEGSVSTLKIQRTERGDSAVYLCASSPRAGTDLDEQYFGPGTRLTVT.

This clone was found a few times. The rearrangement joins TRBV19 to TRBJ1-5, with 10 positions matching TRBD1. V shed 5 bases, J shed 7 bases, and the junction held 8 bases outside the gene matches. This CDR3 region has 15 residues. Germline values: CDR1 LNHDA, CDR2 SQIVND (reference sequence). The DNA of the CDR3 is TGTGCCAGTAGTTGGGGGACAGGGGTAAGCCAGCCCCAGCATTTT. Translated: CASSWGTGVSQPQHF.

The chain uses TRBV7-3 and TRBJ2-3; no definite D call. CDR1 is SGHTA and CDR2 is FQGTGA in the germline V gene. Deletions cut 4 bases from V and 5 bases from J, with 7 bases between. The CDR3 extends over 12 amino acids. The CDR3 sequence is CASSSVGDTQYF. The CDR3 DNA reads TGTGCCAGCAGCTCGGTCGGAGATACGCAGTATTTT.

This clone was counted only a few times. The CDR3: CASTDPRDRGPRGYNEQFF. The CDR3, as DNA: TGTGCCAGCACTGATCCGCGGGACAGGGGGCCTAGGGGATACAATGAGCAGTTCTTC. The V gene is TRBV7-2, the J gene TRBJ2-1, with 12 bases identical to TRBD1. Germline V lookup: CDR1 SGHTA, CDR2 FQGNSA. The CDR3 spans 19 residues. V lost 7 bases, J lost 4 bases, and 17 bases stayed unmatched.

About this clone itself: Relative to the germline gene, one junction end is altered; a read error may explain this. V usage is TRBV5-1 and J usage is TRBJ2-1, with TRBD1 as a possible D gene (6 bases). The CDR3 loop spans 14 amino acids. Germline V gene sequence: CDR1 SGHRS, CDR2 YFSETQ. CDR3 loop: CASNLGDNYNEQFF. For the CDR3, the DNA is TGCGCCAGCAACTTGGGGGACAACTACAATGAGCAGTTCTTC.

The V call is TRBV6-6, the J call TRBJ2-6, with D possibly being TRBD2 (5 bases). CDR3 length: 13 amino acids. Germline V gives CDR1 MNHNY, CDR2 SVGAGI (reference sequence). Between the trimmed V and J ends, which lost 8 bases and 0 bases, there was a span of 5 bases. The CDR3 DNA sequence: TGTGCCAGCGGGAGCTCTGGGGCCAACGTCCTGACTTTC. Encoded protein: CASGSSGANVLTF.